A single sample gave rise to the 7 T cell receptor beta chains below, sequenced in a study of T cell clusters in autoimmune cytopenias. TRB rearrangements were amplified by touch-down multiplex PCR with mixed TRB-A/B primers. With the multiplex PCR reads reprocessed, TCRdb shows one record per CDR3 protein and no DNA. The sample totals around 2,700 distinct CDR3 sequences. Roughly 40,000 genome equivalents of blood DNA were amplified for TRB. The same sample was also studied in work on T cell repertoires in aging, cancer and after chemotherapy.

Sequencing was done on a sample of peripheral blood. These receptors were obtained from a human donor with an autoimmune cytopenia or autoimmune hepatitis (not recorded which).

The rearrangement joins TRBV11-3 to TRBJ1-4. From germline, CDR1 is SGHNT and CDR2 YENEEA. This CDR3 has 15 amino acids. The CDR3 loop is CASSSLGFTNEKLFF. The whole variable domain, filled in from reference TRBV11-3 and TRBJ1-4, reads EAGVVQSPRYKIIEKKQPVAFWCNPISGHNTLYWYLQNLGQGPELLIRYENEEAVDDSQLPKDRFSAERLKGVDSTLKIQPAELGDSAVYLCASSSLGFTNEKLFFGSGTQLSVL.

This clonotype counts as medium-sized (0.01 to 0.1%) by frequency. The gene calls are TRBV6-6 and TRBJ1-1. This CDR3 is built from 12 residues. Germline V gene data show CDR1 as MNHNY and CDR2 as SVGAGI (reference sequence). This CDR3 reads CASSYSRSEAFF.

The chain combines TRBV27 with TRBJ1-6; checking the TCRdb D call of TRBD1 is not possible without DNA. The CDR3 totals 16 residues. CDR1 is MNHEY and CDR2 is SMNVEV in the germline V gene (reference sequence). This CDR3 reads CASSLFPGQGKSPLHF.

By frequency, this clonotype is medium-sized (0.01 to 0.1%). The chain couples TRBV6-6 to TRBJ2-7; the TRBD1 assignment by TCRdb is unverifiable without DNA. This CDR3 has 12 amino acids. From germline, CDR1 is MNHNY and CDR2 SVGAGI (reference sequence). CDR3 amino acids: CASSSGTREQYF.

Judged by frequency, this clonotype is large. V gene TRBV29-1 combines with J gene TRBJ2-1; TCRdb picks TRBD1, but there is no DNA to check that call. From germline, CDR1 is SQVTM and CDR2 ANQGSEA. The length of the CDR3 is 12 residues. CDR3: CSVDRQGKEQFF.

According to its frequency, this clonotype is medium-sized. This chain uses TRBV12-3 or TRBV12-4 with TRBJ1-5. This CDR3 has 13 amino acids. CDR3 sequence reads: CASSLALGQPQHF.

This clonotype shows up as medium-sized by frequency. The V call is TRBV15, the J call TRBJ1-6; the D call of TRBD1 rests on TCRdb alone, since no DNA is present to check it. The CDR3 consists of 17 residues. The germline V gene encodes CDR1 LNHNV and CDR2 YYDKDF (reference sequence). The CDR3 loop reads CATSRRRDRGLNSPLHF.